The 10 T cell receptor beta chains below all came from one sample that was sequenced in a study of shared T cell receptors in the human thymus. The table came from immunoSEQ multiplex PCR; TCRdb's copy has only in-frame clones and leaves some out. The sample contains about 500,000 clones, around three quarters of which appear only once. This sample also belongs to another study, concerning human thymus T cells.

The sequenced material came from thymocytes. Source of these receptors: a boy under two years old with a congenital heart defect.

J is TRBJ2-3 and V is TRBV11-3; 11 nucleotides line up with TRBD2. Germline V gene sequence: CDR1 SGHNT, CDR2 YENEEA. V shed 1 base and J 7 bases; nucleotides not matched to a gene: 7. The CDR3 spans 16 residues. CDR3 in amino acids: CASSLGGASGRHTQYF. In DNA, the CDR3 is TGTGCCAGCAGCTTAGGGGGGGCTAGCGGGAGGCATACGCAGTATTTT. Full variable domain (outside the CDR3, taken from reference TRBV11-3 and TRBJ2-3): EAGVVQSPRYKIIEKKQPVAFWCNPISGHNTLYWYLQNLGQGPELLIRYENEEAVDDSQLPKDRFSAERLKGVDSTLKIQPAELGDSAVYLCASSLGGASGRHTQYFGPGTRLTVL.

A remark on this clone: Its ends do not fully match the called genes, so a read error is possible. The CDR3 here is CASRGWGGCQPSF. Written as DNA, the CDR3 is TGTGCCAGCAGGGGGTGGGGGGGCTGTCAACCCTCCTTC. This sequence joins TRBV5-6 and TRBJ2-7, with a tentative D call TRBD2 (7 bases). Germline V CDR1 and CDR2: SGHDT, YYEEEE. The CDR3 covers 13 residues.

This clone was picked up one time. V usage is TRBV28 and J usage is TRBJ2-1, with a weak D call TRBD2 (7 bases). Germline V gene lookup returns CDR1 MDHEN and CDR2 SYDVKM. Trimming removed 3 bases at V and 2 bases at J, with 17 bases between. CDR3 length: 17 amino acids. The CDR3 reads CASSFGTLAPPYNEQFF. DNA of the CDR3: TGTGCCAGCAGTTTTGGGACACTAGCGCCTCCCTACAATGAGCAGTTCTTC.

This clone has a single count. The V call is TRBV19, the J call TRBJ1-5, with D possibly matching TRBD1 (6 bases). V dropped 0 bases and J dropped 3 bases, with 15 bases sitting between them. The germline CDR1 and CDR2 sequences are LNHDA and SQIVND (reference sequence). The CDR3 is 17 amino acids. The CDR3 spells CASSIDPGQIPNQPQHF. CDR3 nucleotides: TGTGCCAGTAGTATAGATCCGGGACAAATTCCCAATCAGCCCCAGCATTTT.

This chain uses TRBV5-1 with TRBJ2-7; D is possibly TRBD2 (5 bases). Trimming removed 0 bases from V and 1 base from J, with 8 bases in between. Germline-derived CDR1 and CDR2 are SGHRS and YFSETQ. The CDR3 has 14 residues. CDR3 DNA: TGCGCCAGCAGCTTGGCGCGGGCTTCCTACGAGCAGTACTTC. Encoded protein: CASSLARASYEQYF.

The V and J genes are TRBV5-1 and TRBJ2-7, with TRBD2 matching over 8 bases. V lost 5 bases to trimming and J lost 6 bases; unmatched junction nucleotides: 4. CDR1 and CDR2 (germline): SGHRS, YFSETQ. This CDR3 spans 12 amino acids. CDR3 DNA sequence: TGCGCCAGCAGACGTACTAGCGGCGAGCAGTACTTC. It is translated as CASRRTSGEQYF.

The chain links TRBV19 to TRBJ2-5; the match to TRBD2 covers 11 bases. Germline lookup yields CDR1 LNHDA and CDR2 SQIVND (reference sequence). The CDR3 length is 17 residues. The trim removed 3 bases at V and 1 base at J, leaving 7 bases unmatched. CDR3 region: CASSIAGTSGIQETQYF. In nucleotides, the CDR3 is TGTGCCAGTAGTATTGCCGGGACTAGCGGAATCCAAGAGACCCAGTACTTC.

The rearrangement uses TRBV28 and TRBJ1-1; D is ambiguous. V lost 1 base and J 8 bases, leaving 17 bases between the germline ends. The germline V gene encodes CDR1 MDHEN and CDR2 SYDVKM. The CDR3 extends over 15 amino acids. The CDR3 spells CASSLSGSRPWEAFF. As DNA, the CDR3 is TGTGCCAGCAGTTTATCGGGGAGCCGACCTTGGGAAGCTTTCTTT.

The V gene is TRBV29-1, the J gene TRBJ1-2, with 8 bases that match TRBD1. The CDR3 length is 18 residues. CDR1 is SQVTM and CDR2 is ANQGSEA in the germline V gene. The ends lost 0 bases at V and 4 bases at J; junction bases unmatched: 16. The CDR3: CSVEDSDRGFSLGYGYTF. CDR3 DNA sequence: TGCAGCGTTGAAGATTCCGACAGGGGTTTTTCGCTCGGCTATGGCTACACCTTC.

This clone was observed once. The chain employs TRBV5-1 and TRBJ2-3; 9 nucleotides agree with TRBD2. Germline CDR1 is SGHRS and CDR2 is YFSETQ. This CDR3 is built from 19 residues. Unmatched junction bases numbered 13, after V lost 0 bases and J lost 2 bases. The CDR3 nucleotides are TGCGCCAGCAGCTTGGGTCATAAAACTAGCGGGCGATACACAGATACGCAGTATTTT. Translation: CASSLGHKTSGRYTDTQYF.